This TCR beta chain was obtained from a study of early T cells in non-severe SARS-CoV-2 infection. The V end was cut by 2 bases, the J end by 9 bases, with 10 bases between. Per germline, CDR1 KGHDR and CDR2 SFDVKD. The CDR3 contains 13 residues. In TCRdb, the 5' RACE reads were re-called with MiXCR into one record per CDR3 protein. The profile shows roughly 42,000 distinct CDR3 sequences, 12% of them singletons. This clonotype was picked up a small number of times. Source material: whole blood. The gene calls are TRBV24-1 and TRBJ2-1, with D unresolved. The receptor was derived from an adult who was a healthcare worker with PCR-confirmed SARS-CoV-2 infection or an uninfected control (not recorded which). CDR3 nucleotide sequence: TGTGCCACCAGTGATTCCCCCGTGGGTGAGCAGTTCTTC. Encoded protein: CATSDSPVGEQFF.